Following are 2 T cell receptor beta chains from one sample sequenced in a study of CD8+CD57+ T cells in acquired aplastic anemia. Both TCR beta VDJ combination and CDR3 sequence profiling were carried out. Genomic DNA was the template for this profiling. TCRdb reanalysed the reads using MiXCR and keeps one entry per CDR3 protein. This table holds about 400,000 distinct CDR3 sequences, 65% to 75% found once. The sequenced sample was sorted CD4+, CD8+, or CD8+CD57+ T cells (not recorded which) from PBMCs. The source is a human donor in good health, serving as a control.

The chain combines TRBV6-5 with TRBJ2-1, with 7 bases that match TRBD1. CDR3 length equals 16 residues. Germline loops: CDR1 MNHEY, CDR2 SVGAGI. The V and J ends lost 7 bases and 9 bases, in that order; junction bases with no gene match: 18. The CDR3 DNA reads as TGTGCCAGCACCAGAGGGGGCGGGTCGCCTTGGGGTGAGCAGTTCTTC. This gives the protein CASTRGGGSPWGEQFF.

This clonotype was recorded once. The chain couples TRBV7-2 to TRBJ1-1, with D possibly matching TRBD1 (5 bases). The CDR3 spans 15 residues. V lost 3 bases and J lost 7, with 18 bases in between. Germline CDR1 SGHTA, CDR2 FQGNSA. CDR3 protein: CASSLVRGDGSEAFF. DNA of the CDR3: TGTGCCAGCAGCTTGGTCCGGGGGGACGGGAGTGAAGCTTTCTTT.